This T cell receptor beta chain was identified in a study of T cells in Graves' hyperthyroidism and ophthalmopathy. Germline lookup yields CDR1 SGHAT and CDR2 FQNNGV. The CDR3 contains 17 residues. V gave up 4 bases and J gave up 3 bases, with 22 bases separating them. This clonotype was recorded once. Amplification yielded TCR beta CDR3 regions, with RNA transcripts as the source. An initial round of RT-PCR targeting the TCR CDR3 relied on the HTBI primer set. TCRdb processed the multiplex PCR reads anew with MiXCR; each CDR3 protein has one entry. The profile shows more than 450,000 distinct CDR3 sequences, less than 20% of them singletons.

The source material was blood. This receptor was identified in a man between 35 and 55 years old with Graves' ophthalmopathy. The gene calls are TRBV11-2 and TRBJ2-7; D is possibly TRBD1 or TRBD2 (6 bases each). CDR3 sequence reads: CASSYEAGLGARYEQYF. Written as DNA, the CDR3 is TGTGCCAGCAGCTATGAAGCGGGCCTGGGGGCGCGCTACGAGCAGTACTTC. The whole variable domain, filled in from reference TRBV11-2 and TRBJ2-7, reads EAGVAQSPRYKIIEKRQSVAFWCNPISGHATLYWYQQILGQGPKLLIQFQNNGVVDDSQLPKDRFSAERLKGVDSTLKIQPAKLEDSAVYLCASSYEAGLGARYEQYFGPGTRLTVT.